The 3 T cell receptor beta chains below all came from one sample that was sequenced in a study of cytomegalovirus exposure and HLA in healthy donors. The primer mix had 60 Vbeta and 13 Jbeta primers. Here immunoSEQ multiplex PCR was the method, and the copy in TCRdb shows in-frame clones only, minus some. The sample lists 150,000 or so clones, nearly 70% occurring once. Sequenced sample: PBMCs. The origin of the receptors is a man between 25 and 39 years old in good health and CMV-seropositive.

The chain employs TRBV11-2 and TRBJ1-2; D is perhaps TRBD1 (5 bases). CDR1 is SGHAT and CDR2 is FQNNGV in the germline V gene. Trimming stripped 4 bases from V and 4 bases from J, with 10 bases between. The CDR3 consists of 13 residues. The CDR3 sequence: CASSSQGGYGYTF. DNA for the CDR3: TGTGCCAGCAGCTCCCAGGGAGGCTATGGCTACACCTTC.

J is TRBJ1-4 and V is TRBV9, with 7 bases that match TRBD1. Germline values: CDR1 SGDLS, CDR2 YYNGEE. V lost 1 base, J lost 5 bases, and 17 bases stayed unmatched. The CDR3 runs to 19 residues. CDR3 loop: CASSVRGEGYRGSNEKLFF. CDR3 nucleotide sequence: TGTGCCAGCAGCGTACGAGGAGAAGGGTACAGGGGATCAAATGAAAAACTGTTTTTT.

This clone has just a few counts. This chain uses TRBV28 with TRBJ1-1; D may be TRBD1 (5 bases). Germline CDR1 and CDR2: MDHEN and SYDVKM. The CDR3 is 11 residues long. V was pared by 7 bases and J by 5 bases, with 8 bases between. CDR3 in DNA: TGTGCCAGCACCGGGGGAACTGAAGCTTTCTTT. It encodes CASTGGTEAFF.